This TCR beta chain was found in a study of T-cell reconstitution after alpha-beta-depleted transplantation in children. The V end lost 2 bases, the J end lost 4 bases, and 17 bases lay between the germline ends. The CDR3 is made up of 16 amino acids. As it was prepared, the TCRbeta library received unique molecular identifiers. Each CDR3 protein is one row after TCRdb ran MiXCR on the PCR reads. This table has about 470,000 distinct CDR3 sequences, 43% appearing once. Whole-study results and caveats: Approximately two months post-transplant, alpha-beta T cells reportedly originated from several hundred expanded graft clones. Some patients' high day-60 TCRbeta diversity was traced to surviving recipient T cells and thymic progenitors. By one year post-transplant, T-cell counts and diversity largely arose from T cells that were newly produced.

The count of this clonotype is one. What it binds is not known. This chain joins TRBV12-3 or TRBV12-4 and TRBJ1-1; TRBD1 is a possible D gene (6 bases). The source material was PBMCs, sampled before TCRalphabeta/CD19-depleted stem cell transplant. The source is a girl aged 2-10 years with aplastic anemia, due to receive a stem cell transplant. The CDR3 sequence: CASSLKTGRGGTEAFF. As DNA, the CDR3 is TGTGCCAGCAGTTTAAAGACGGGGAGGGGGGGCACTGAAGCTTTCTTT.